A single TCR beta chain is shown here with its context. The data originate from a study of blood T cell repertoires in COVID-19. Clones were read by immunoSEQ multiplex PCR, and TCRdb kept only the in-frame ones, dropping some. Of about 220,000 clones in the sample, 84% are singletons; the top ten hold approximately 7.3%. CDR1 is ENHRY, CDR2 SYGVKD, per germline. The length of the CDR3 is 17 residues. The ends lost 6 bases at V and 2 bases at J; junction bases unmatched: 9. This receptor was obtained from a middle-aged woman who had recovered from COVID-19. This rearrangement joins TRBV10-3 to TRBJ1-3; 11 nucleotides align to TRBD1. Sequencing used PBMCs or T cells enriched from blood (not recorded which). The CDR3 here is CAIRASEGQGAGNTIYF. The CDR3, as DNA: TGTGCCATCAGGGCCTCCGAGGGACAGGGGGCTGGAAACACCATATATTTT.